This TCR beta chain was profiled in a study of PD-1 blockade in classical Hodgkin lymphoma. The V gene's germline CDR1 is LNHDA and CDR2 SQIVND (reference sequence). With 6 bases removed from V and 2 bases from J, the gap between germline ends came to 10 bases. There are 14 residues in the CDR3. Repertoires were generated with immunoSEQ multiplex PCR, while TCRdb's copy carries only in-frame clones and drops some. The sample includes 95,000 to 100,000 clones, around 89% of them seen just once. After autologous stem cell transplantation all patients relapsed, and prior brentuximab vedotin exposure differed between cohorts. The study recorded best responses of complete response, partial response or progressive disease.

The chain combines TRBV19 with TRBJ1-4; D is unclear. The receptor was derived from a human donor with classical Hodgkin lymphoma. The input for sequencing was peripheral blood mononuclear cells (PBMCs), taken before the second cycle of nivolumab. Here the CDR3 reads CASSLRRTNEKLFF. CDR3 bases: TGTGCCAGTAGCCTCCGCCGCACTAATGAAAAACTGTTTTTT.